This T cell receptor (beta chain) was captured by sequencing in a study of CD8+ T cells in alopecia areata. Trimming stripped 1 base from V and 7 bases from J, with 11 bases between. The CDR3 consists of 13 residues. Germline V gene lookup returns CDR1 SGHRS and CDR2 YFSETQ. Sequencing relied on a cDNA template that was reverse transcribed from extracted RNA. The table came from immunoSEQ multiplex PCR; TCRdb's copy has only in-frame clones and leaves some out. The sample contains some 170,000 clones, roughly 60% of which appear only once. Treatment defined: oral pan-JAK inhibitor, 5-10 mg twice daily.

This clonotype was obtained from a human donor with alopecia areata. J is TRBJ1-1 and V is TRBV5-1; tentative D call: TRBD1 (5 bases). The specimen was CD4+ T cells sorted from blood, collected at approximately week 60, from a patient treated with tofacitinib. CDR3 nucleotide sequence: TGCGCCAGCAGCTTGCGGACAAAGAGTGAAGCTTTCTTT. As protein: CASSLRTKSEAFF.